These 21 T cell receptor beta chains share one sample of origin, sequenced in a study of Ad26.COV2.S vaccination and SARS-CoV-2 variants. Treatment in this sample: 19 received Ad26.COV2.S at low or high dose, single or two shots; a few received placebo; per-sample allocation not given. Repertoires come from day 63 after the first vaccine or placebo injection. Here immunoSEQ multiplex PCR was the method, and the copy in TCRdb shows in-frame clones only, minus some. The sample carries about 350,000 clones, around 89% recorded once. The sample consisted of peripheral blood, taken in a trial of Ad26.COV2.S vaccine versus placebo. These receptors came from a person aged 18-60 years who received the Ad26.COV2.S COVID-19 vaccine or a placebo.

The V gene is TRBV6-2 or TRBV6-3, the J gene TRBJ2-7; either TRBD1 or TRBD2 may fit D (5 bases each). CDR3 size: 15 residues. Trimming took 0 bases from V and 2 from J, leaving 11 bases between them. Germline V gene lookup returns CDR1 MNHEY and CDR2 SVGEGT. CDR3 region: CASSYSPGRTYEQYF. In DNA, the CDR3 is TGTGCCAGCAGTTACTCGCCAGGGAGAACCTACGAGCAGTACTTC.

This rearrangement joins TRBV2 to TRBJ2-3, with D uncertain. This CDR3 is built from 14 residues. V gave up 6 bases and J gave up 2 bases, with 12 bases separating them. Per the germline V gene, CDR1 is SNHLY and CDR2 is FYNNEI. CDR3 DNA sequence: TGTGCCAGCAGACTGGACGGATACACAGATACGCAGTATTTT. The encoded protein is CASRLDGYTDTQYF. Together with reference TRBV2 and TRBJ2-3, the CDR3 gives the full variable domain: EPEVTQTPSHQVTQMGQEVILRCVPISNHLYFYWYRQILGQKVEFLVSFYNNEISEKSEIFDDQFSVERPDGSNFTLKIRSTKLEDSAMYFCASRLDGYTDTQYFGPGTRLTVL.

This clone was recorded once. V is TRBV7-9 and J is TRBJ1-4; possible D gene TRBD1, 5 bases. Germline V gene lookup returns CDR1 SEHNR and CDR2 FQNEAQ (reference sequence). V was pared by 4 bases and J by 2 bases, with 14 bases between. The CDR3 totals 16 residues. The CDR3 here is CASSSLGRGTNEKLFF. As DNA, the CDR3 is TGTGCCAGCAGCTCCCTGGGGAGGGGTACTAATGAAAAACTGTTTTTT.

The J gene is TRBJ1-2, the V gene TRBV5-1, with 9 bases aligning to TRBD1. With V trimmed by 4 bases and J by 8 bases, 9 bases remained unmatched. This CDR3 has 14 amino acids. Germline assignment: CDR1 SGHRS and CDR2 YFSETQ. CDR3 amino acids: CASSPGDRERGYTF. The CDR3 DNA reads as TGCGCCAGCAGCCCTGGGGACAGGGAGAGAGGCTACACCTTC.

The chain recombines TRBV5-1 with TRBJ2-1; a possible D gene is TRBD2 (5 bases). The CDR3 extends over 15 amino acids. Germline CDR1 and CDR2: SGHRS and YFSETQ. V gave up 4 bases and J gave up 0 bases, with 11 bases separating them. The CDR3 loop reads CASSKSGRSYNEQFF. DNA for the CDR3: TGCGCCAGCAGCAAAAGCGGCCGCTCCTACAATGAGCAGTTCTTC. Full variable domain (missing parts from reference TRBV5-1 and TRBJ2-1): KAGVTQTPRYLIKTRGQQVTLSCSPISGHRSVSWYQQTPGQGLQFLFEYFSETQRNKGNFPGRFSGRQFSNSRSEMNVSTLELGDSALYLCASSKSGRSYNEQFFGPGTRLTVL.

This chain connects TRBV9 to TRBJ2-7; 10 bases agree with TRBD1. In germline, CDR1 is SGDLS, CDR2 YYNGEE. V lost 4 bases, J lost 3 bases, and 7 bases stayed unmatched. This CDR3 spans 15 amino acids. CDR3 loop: CASSPTTGGIYEQYF. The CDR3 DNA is TGTGCCAGCAGCCCGACGACAGGGGGCATCTACGAGCAGTACTTC.

The CDR3 is CASSVEVGSGNTIYF. The CDR3 coding sequence is TGTGCCAGCAGCGTAGAGGTCGGCTCTGGAAACACCATATATTTT. The chain has TRBV9 and TRBJ1-3, with D unresolved. The V gene's germline CDR1 is SGDLS and CDR2 YYNGEE. The ends were cut back, 0 bases at V and 0 bases at J, with 7 bases in the middle. The CDR3 is 15 amino acids. The full variable domain, in which reference TRBV9 and TRBJ1-3 provide the parts outside the CDR3, is DSGVTQTPKHLITATGQRVTLRCSPRSGDLSVYWYQQSLDQGLQFLIQYYNGEERAKGNILERFSAQQFPDLHSELNLSSLELGDSALYFCASSVEVGSGNTIYFGEGSWLTVV.

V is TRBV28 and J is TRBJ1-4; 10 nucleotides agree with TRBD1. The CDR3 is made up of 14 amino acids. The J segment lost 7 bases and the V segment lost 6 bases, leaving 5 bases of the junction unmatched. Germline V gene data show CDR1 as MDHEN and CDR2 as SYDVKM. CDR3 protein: CASSPGTGVEKLFF. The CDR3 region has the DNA TGTGCCAGCAGCCCCGGGACAGGGGTTGAAAAACTGTTTTTT.

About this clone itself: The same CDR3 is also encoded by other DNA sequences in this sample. The CDR3 sequence: CASSLGGGGQPQHF. CDR3 coding DNA: TGTGCCAGCAGTTTAGGGGGGGGAGGTCAGCCCCAGCATTTT. The chain uses TRBV28 and TRBJ1-5; TRBD1 is a possible D gene (5 bases). V was pared by 2 bases and J by 6 bases, with 11 bases between. Germline V gene lookup returns CDR1 MDHEN and CDR2 SYDVKM. This CDR3 is built from 14 residues. The complete variable domain, with remaining parts taken from reference TRBV28 and TRBJ1-5, reads DVKVTQSSRYLVKRTGEKVFLECVQDMDHENMFWYRQDPGLGLRLIYFSYDVKMKEKGDIPEGYSVSREKKERFSLILESASTNQTSMYLCASSLGGGGQPQHFGDGTRLSIL.

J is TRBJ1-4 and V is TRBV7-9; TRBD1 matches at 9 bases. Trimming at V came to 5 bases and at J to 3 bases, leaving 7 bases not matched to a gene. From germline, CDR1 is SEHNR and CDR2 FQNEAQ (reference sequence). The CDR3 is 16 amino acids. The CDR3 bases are TGTGCCAGCAGCGCCACAGGGGGCGAGGCTAATGAAAAACTGTTTTTT. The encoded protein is CASSATGGEANEKLFF.

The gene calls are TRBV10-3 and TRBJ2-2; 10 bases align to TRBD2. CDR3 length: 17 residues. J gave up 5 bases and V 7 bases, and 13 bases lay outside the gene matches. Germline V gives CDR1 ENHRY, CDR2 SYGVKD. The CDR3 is CAIKAGGRQDSTGELFF. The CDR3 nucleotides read TGTGCCATCAAAGCGGGGGGGCGTCAGGATTCGACCGGGGAGCTGTTTTTT.

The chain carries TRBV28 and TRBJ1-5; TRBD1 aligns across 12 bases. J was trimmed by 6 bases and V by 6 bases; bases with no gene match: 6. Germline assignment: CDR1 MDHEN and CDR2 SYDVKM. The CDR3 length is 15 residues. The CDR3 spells CASSQGTGGGQPQHF. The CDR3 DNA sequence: TGTGCCAGCAGCCAAGGGACAGGGGGCGGTCAGCCCCAGCATTTT.

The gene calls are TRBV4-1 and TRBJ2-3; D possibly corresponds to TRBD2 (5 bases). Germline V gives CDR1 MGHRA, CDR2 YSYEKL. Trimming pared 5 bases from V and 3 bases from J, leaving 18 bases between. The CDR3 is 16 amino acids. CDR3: CASSNGVGWNTDTQYF. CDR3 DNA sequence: TGCGCCAGCAGCAACGGGGTAGGGTGGAATACAGATACGCAGTATTTT.

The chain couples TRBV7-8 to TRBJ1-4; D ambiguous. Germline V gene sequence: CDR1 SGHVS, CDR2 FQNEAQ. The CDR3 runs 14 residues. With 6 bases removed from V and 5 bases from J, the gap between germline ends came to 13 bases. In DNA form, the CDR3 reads TGTGCCAGCAGTCAAGGGAAACCCAATGAAAAACTGTTTTTT. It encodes CASSQGKPNEKLFF.

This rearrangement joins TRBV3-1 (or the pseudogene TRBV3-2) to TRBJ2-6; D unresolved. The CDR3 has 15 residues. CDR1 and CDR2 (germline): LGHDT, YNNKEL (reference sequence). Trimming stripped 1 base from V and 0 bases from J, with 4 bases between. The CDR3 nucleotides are TGTGCCAGCAGCCAAGGGGGCTCTGGGGCCAACGTCCTGACTTTC. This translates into CASSQGGSGANVLTF.

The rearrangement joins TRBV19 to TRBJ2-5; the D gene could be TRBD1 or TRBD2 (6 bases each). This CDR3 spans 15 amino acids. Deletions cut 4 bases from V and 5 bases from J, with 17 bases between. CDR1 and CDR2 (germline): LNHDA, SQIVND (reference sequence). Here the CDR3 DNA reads TGTGCCAGTAGTAAGGGGGGCGAGGCGCACGAGACCCAGTACTTC. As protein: CASSKGGEAHETQYF.

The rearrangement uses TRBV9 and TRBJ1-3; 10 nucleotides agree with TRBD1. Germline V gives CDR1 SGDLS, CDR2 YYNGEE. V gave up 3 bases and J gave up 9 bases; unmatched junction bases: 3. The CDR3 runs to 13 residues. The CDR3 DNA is TGTGCCAGCAGCGGGGGACAGGGGTTCACCATATATTTT. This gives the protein CASSGGQGFTIYF.

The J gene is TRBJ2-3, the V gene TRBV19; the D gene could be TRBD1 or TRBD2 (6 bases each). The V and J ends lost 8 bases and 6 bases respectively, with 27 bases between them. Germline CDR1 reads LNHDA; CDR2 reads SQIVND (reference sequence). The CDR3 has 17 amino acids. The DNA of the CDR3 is TGTGCCAGTTCCCAGGAGGGGGGACTCTCCCCCTCGGATACGCAGTATTTT. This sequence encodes CASSQEGGLSPSDTQYF.

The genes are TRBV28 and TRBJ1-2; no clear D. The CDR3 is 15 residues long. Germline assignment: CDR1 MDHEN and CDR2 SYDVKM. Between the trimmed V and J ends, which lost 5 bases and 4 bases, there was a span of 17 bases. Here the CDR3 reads CASSTKGGPSYGYTF. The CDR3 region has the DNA TGTGCCAGCAGTACAAAGGGCGGACCTTCCTATGGCTACACCTTC.

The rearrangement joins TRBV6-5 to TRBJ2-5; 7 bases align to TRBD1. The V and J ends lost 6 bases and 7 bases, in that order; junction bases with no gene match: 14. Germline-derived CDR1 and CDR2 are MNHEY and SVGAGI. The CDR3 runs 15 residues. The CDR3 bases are TGTGCCAGCAGGACCCGGGACAGCCCGACGGGGACCCAGTACTTC. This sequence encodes CASRTRDSPTGTQYF.

CDR3 amino acids: CASSFRTGVNTEAFF. In nucleotides, the CDR3 is TGTGCCAGCAGTTTTCGGACAGGGGTGAACACTGAAGCTTTCTTT. The chain recombines TRBV27 with TRBJ1-1; TRBD1 matches 9 bases. V trimming: 3 bases; J trimming: 0 bases; junction bases outside the gene matches: 2. CDR3 length equals 15 residues. CDR1 and CDR2 (germline): MNHEY, SMNVEV (reference sequence).